This TCR beta chain was recovered during a study of CD8+CD57+ T cells in acquired aplastic anemia. About the study: Mean yield of DNA from sorted CD4+ and CD8+ cells was 3 to 3.5 ug.

Findings and limits, study-wide: Both patients and controls carried the same twenty-nine CD8+ CDR3 sequences.

Germline V gene data show CDR1 as SGHNT and CDR2 as YENEEA. V was cut by 0 bases and J by 9 bases, with 15 bases left in between. The CDR3 contains 15 residues. The sample holds one count of this clonotype. Its antigen is undetermined. According to the study, genomic DNA was the template for TCR beta VDJ and CDR3 profiling. A single record per CDR3 protein comes from TCRdb applying MiXCR to the reads. The sample comprises about 270,000 distinct CDR3 sequences, around 60% of which are singletons, and around 7.6% rests with the top ten. This sequence originates from a human donor with severe aplastic anemia or a healthy control (not recorded which). V usage is TRBV11-3 and J usage is TRBJ2-1; TRBD1 is a possible D gene (5 bases). The sample taken for sequencing was sorted CD4+, CD8+, or CD8+CD57+ T cells (not recorded which) from PBMCs. CDR3 loop: CASSLDPAGFGEQFF. Written as DNA, the CDR3 is TGTGCCAGCAGCTTAGATCCGGCAGGGTTTGGTGAGCAGTTCTTC.